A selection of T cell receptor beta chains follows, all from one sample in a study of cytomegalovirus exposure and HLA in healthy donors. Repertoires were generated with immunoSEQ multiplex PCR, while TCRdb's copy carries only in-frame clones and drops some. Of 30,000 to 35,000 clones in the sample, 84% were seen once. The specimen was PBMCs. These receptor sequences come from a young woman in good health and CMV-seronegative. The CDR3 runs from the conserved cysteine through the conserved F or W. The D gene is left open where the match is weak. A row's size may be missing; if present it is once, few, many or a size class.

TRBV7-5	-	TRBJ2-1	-	TGTGCCAGAAGCTTAAGGCCACCGGGAAGCTCCTACAATGAGCAGTTCTTC	CARSLRPPGSSYNEQFF
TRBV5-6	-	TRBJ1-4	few	TGTGCCAGCAGGACAGCAACTAATGAAAAACTGTTTTTT	CASRTATNEKLFF
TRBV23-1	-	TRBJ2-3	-	TGCGCCAGCACCGGGAACACAGATACGCAGTATTTT	CASTGNTDTQYF
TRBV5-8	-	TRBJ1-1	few	TGTGCCAGCAGCTTGCTAGGAACTGAAGCTTTCTTT	CASSLLGTEAFF
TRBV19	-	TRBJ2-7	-	TGTGCCAGTCAGACTGGCCGCGGGGAGCAGTACTTC	CASQTGRGEQYF
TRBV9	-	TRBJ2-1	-	TGTGCCAGCAGCGTGTCCAGGGTCGGCAATGAGCAGTTCTTC	CASSVSRVGNEQFF
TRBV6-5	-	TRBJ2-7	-	TGTGCCAGCAGCCAGGGCCTTCTACGGGAGCAGTACTTC	CASSQGLLREQYF
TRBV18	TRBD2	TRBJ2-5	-	TGTGCCAGCTCATCTGGCGGGGGGGTGAGAGAGCAGTACTTC	CASSSGGGVREQYF
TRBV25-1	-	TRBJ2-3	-	TGTGCCAGCAATGGGGCAAGCACAGATACGCAGTATTTT	CASNGASTDTQYF
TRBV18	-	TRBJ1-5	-	TGTGCCAGCTCACCACCGGACAGAGGCAATCAGCCCCAGCATTTT	CASSPPDRGNQPQHF
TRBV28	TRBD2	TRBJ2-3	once	TGTGCCAGCAGTTCCCCTAGACTAGCGAGCACAGATACGCAGTATTTT	CASSSPRLASTDTQYF
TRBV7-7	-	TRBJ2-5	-	TGTGCCAGCAGCTACAGGACAGAGGAGACCCAGTACTTC	CASSYRTEETQYF
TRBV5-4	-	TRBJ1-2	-	TGTGCCAGCAGAAGCCCCCACGGGGCGGGGGGCTACCCCTTC	CASRSPHGAGGYPF
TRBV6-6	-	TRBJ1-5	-	TGTGCCAGCACAGCAGGGGCTGGGCAGCCCCAGCATTTT	CASTAGAGQPQHF
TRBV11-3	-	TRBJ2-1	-	TGTGCCAGCAGCTCCGAGAGTTTATCCTACAATGAGCAGTTCTTC	CASSSESLSYNEQFF
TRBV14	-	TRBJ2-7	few	TGTGCCAGCAGCCAAGATTGGCCTTCCCCCCGCCAGCAGTACTTC	CASSQDWPSPRQQYF
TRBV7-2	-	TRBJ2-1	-	TGTGCCACCTCGAGCAGACTGGCCTACAATGAGCAGTTCTTC	CATSSRLAYNEQFF
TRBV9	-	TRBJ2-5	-	TGTGCCAGCAGCCCCATGGTCGGGGGATCGGAGACCCAGTACTTC	CASSPMVGGSETQYF
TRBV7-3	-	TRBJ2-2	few	TGTGCCAGCAGCTTAGTGGACTCCGGAGTCGGGGAGCTGTTTTTT	CASSLVDSGVGELFF
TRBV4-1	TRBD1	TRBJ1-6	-	TGCGCCAGCAGCCGCGGACAGGGGATGAATTCACCCCTCCACTTT	CASSRGQGMNSPLHF
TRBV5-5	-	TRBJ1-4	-	TGTGCCAGCAGCTTGTGGCAGGGGACGGATGAAAAACTGTTTTTT	CASSLWQGTDEKLFF
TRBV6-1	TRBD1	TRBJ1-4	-	TGTGCCAGCAGTGAAGCCGGGACAGGGGTTTTTAATGAAAAACTGTTTTTT	CASSEAGTGVFNEKLFF
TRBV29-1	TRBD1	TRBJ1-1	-	TGCAGTGGCACGGGACAGGGGAAAGGAGCTTTCTTT	CSGTGQGKGAFF
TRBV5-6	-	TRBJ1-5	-	TGTGCCAGCAGCTTTGCTGGGAGTCAGCCCCAGCATTTT	CASSFAGSQPQHF
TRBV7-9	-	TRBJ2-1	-	TGTGCCAGCAGCTTAGGGGCACCCACGAGCTCCTACAATGAGCAGTTCTTC	CASSLGAPTSSYNEQFF
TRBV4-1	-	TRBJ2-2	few	TGCGCCAGCAGCCAATCGTCCGTGACCGGGGAGCTGTTTTTT	CASSQSSVTGELFF
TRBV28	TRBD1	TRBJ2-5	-	TGTGCCAGCACGGACAGGGCGGAAGAGACCCAGTACTTC	CASTDRAEETQYF
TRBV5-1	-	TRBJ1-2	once	TGCGCCAGCAGCGTGGGTCTTCCTCAAGGGGGATCCTATGGCTACACCTTC	CASSVGLPQGGSYGYTF
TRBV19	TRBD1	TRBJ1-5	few	TGTGCCAGTAAACAGGGGGCGGATAGCAATCAGCCCCAGCATTTT	CASKQGADSNQPQHF
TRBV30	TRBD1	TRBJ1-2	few	TGTGCCTGGAGTTCGACAGGGGTTTGTGGCTACACCTTC	CAWSSTGVCGYTF
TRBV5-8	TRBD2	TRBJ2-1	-	TGTGCCAGCAGCTTGGTCCTAGCGGGAGTTAATGAGCAGTTCTTC	CASSLVLAGVNEQFF
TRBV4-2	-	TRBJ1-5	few	TGTGCCAGCAGCCCCCCGTCTGCGGGATCTAACAATCAGCCCCAGCATTTT	CASSPPSAGSNNQPQHF
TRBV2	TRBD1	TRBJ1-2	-	TGTGCCAGCAATACAGGGGCCAGTGGCTACACCTTC	CASNTGASGYTF
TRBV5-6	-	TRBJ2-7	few	TGTGCCAGCAGCTTATCCGGACACTCCTACGAGCAGTACTTC	CASSLSGHSYEQYF
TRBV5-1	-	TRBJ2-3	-	TGCGCCAGCAGACTGTTAGCAGATACGCAGTATTTT	CASRLLADTQYF
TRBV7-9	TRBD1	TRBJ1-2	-	TGTGCCAGCAGCTTAGTAGGGACAGGTTATGGCTACACCTTC	CASSLVGTGYGYTF
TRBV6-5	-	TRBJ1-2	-	TGTGCCAGCAGTTACTCGAGGGCACAGCTTGACTATGGCTACACCTTC	CASSYSRAQLDYGYTF
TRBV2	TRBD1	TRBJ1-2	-	TGTGCCAGCAGTCATGGGACAGACTATGGCTACACCTTC	CASSHGTDYGYTF
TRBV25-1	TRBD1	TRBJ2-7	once	TGTGCCAGCCTGGTCGATGGCGGGACAGGGTCGGAAGAGCAGTACTTC	CASLVDGGTGSEEQYF
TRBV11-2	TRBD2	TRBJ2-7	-	TGTGCCAGCAGCTTAGATTTCGGACTAGGAGTTAGCGAGCAGTACTTC	CASSLDFGLGVSEQYF
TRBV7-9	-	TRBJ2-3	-	TGTGCCAGCACCCAGACAGCAGATACGCAGTATTTT	CASTQTADTQYF
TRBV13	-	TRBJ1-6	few	TGTGCCAGCACCAGGGGAGGGGGAAATTCACCCCTCAACTTT	CASTRGGGNSPLNF
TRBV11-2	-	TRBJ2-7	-	TGTGCCAGCAGCTTACTGGGCAGGGAAAACTACGAGCAGTACTTC	CASSLLGRENYEQYF
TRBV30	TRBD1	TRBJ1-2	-	TGTGCCTGGAGGGTGACAGGGAATCCGTACAGAGCGGCTCTAAATGGCTACACCTTC	CAWRVTGNPYRAALNGYTF
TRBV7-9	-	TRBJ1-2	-	TGTGCCAGCAACCAGGCGGGGAGGTATGGCTACACCTTC	CASNQAGRYGYTF
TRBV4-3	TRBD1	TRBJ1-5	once	TGCGCCAGCAGCCAAGAACCCACAGGGGGGTTACAGCATTTT	CASSQEPTGGLQHF
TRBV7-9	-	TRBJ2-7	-	TGTGCCAGCAGCGCCATATGGGACCGCCGTGGGGGGGCCGAGCAGTACTTC	CASSAIWDRRGGAEQYF
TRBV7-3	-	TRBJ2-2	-	TGTGCCAGCAGCCTAACTGGGGGCAACACCGGGGAGCTGTTTTTT	CASSLTGGNTGELFF
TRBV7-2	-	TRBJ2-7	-	TGTGCCAGCAGCTTGGGCTTTCTCTACGAGCAGTACTTC	CASSLGFLYEQYF
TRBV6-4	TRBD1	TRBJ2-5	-	TGTGCCAGCAGACGCGCTGCCCTCGGGACAGATTACCAAGAGACCCAGTACTTC	CASRRAALGTDYQETQYF
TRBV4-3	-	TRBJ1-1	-	TGCGCCAGCAGCCAAGATCCAGGGCAGAACACTGAAGCTTTCTTT	CASSQDPGQNTEAFF
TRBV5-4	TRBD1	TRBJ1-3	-	TGTGCCAGCAGCTGGGACAGGGTAGCAAACACCATATATTTT	CASSWDRVANTIYF
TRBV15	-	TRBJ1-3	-	TGTGCCACCAGCAACAGAGGTGCAGGGACTGGAAACACCATATATTTT	CATSNRGAGTGNTIYF
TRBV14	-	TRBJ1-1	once	TGTGCCAGCAGCCACATAACGCGAACAGGGAACACTGAAGCTTTCTTT	CASSHITRTGNTEAFF
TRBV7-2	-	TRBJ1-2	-	TGTGCCAGCAGCTTAGTGCAGACTTATGGCTACACCTTC	CASSLVQTYGYTF